Listed here are 29 T cell receptor beta chains from one sample, sequenced in a study of blood T cell repertoires in COVID-19. The repertoire was sequenced with immunoSEQ multiplex PCR; TCRdb's copy has only in-frame clones and lacks some. The sample lists about 280,000 clones, roughly 91% occurring once. The sequencing sample was made of peripheral blood. These receptors were taken from a man aged 35 to 55 with acute or convalescent COVID-19.

The chain recombines TRBV10-3 with TRBJ1-1; 7 positions agree with TRBD1. The V segment lost 6 bases and the J segment 4 bases; nucleotides outside the gene matches: 8. The CDR3 totals 14 residues. The V gene's germline CDR1 is ENHRY and CDR2 SYGVKD. The CDR3 here is CAISEQGQSTEAFF. CDR3 DNA: TGTGCCATCAGCGAACAGGGGCAGAGCACTGAAGCTTTCTTT.

This chain uses TRBV6-5 with TRBJ1-2; D not resolved. The CDR3 contains 13 residues. V dropped 6 bases and J dropped 6 bases, with 14 bases sitting between them. Germline V lookup: CDR1 MNHEY, CDR2 SVGAGI. The CDR3 DNA reads as TGTGCCAGCAGAACCACGAGGGCGGATGGCTACACCTTC. Protein product: CASRTTRADGYTF.

The J gene is TRBJ1-1, the V gene TRBV5-6; no firm D call. The CDR3 extends over 14 amino acids. Trimming took 1 base from V and 4 from J, leaving 11 bases between them. The germline V gene has CDR1 SGHDT and CDR2 YYEEEE. CDR3 DNA: TGTGCCAGCAGCTTGATAGGGAGGGCCACTGAAGCTTTCTTT. Amino acid sequence: CASSLIGRATEAFF. Together with reference TRBV5-6 and TRBJ1-1, the CDR3 gives the full variable domain: DAGVTQSPTHLIKTRGQQVTLRCSPKSGHDTVSWYQQALGQGPQFIFQYYEEEERQRGNFPDRFSGHQFPNYSSELNVNALLLGDSALYLCASSLIGRATEAFFGQGTRLTVV.

The rearrangement uses TRBV9 and TRBJ2-3, with 9 bases aligning to TRBD1. This CDR3 spans 15 amino acids. Germline V CDR1 and CDR2: SGDLS, YYNGEE. The V gene end was trimmed by 4 bases and the J gene end by 3 bases; junction bases not matched to a gene: 6. CDR3 loop: CASSSRDRETDTQYF. The CDR3, as DNA: TGTGCCAGCAGCTCCCGGGACAGGGAAACAGATACGCAGTATTTT.

The chain is built from TRBV30 and TRBJ2-6, with D possibly matching TRBD1 (6 bases). Trimming stripped 7 bases from V and 0 bases from J, with 19 bases between. The CDR3 contains 17 residues. From germline, CDR1 is GTSNPN and CDR2 SVGIG (reference sequence). CDR3 in amino acids: CASYRKTGDSGANVLTF. CDR3 DNA sequence: TGTGCCTCTTACCGCAAGACAGGAGACTCTGGGGCCAACGTCCTGACTTTC. The full variable domain, completed using reference TRBV30 and TRBJ2-6, is SQTIHQWPATLVQPVGSPLSLECTVEGTSNPNLYWYRQAAGRGLQLLFYSVGIGQISSEVPQNLSASRPQDRQFILSSKKLLLSDSGFYLCASYRKTGDSGANVLTFGAGSRLTVL.

V usage is TRBV3-1 (or the pseudogene TRBV3-2) and J usage is TRBJ1-1; D not resolved. Deletions cut 2 bases from V and 5 bases from J, with 9 bases between. The CDR3 loop spans 13 amino acids. Germline lookup yields CDR1 LGHDT and CDR2 YNNKEL (reference sequence). The CDR3 protein is CASSQLGGTEAFF. DNA for the CDR3: TGTGCCAGCAGCCAACTCGGAGGAACTGAAGCTTTCTTT.

A single count supports this clone. The DNA for the CDR3 is TGTGCCAGCGGGCAAGGCACGAGCTATGGCTACACCTTC. Residues: CASGQGTSYGYTF. This rearrangement joins TRBV12-3 or TRBV12-4 to TRBJ1-2; D unresolved. V lost 8 bases and J 4 bases, leaving 14 bases between the germline ends. CDR3 length: 13 amino acids.

In regard to this clone: The same CDR3 can be traced to other DNA sequences in this sample. The chain carries TRBV9 and TRBJ1-1; D call uncertain. Trimming took 4 bases from V and 1 from J, leaving 8 bases between them. Germline assignment: CDR1 SGDLS and CDR2 YYNGEE. The CDR3 is 13 amino acids. CDR3 in DNA: TGTGCCAGCAGCCCCCGGTCGAACACTGAAGCTTTCTTT. Translated, it gives CASSPRSNTEAFF. The variable domain in full, with the rest retrieved from reference TRBV9 and TRBJ1-1, is DSGVTQTPKHLITATGQRVTLRCSPRSGDLSVYWYQQSLDQGLQFLIQYYNGEERAKGNILERFSAQQFPDLHSELNLSSLELGDSALYFCASSPRSNTEAFFGQGTRLTVV.

This sequence joins TRBV19 and TRBJ1-6; no reliable D call. V shed 5 bases and J shed 6 bases, with 11 bases lying between them. The CDR3 is 14 amino acids. Germline V gene lookup returns CDR1 LNHDA and CDR2 SQIVND (reference sequence). Here the CDR3 reads CASSFAEFNSPLHF. For the CDR3, the DNA is TGTGCCAGTAGTTTTGCCGAGTTTAATTCACCCCTCCACTTT.

The rearrangement joins TRBV12-3 or TRBV12-4 to TRBJ2-7; D remains unclear. Trimming removed 5 bases at V and 0 bases at J, with 8 bases between. The CDR3 runs 13 residues. CDR3 in amino acids: CASSPLRSYEQYF. The CDR3, as DNA: TGTGCCAGCAGTCCCTTGCGCTCCTACGAGCAGTACTTC.

The chain uses TRBV7-8 and TRBJ2-7; 7 bases fit TRBD1. The CDR3 extends over 15 amino acids. Germline V gene data show CDR1 as SGHVS and CDR2 as FQNEAQ. V lost 0 bases, J lost 2 bases, and 4 bases stayed unmatched. CDR3 nucleotide sequence: TGTGCCAGCAGCTTAGCCCCAGGACAGGCCTACGAGCAGTACTTC. It translates to CASSLAPGQAYEQYF.

The chain has TRBV14 and TRBJ1-2; no firm D call. Trimming removed 6 bases at V and 4 bases at J, with 15 bases between. Germline-derived CDR1 and CDR2 are SGHDN and FVKESK. CDR3 length: 14 residues. The CDR3 bases are TGTGCCAGCAGGGAGGGCCGGCCCCCCTATGGCTACACCTTC. It yields the protein CASREGRPPYGYTF.

This rearrangement joins TRBV27 to TRBJ1-1; D is possibly TRBD1 (5 bases). V was cut by 1 base and J by 2 bases, with 14 bases left in between. The CDR3 contains 16 residues. Germline V gene sequence: CDR1 MNHEY, CDR2 SMNVEV (reference sequence). In DNA form, the CDR3 reads TGTGCCAGCAGTTTATATATCTCGGGGGTAAACACTGAAGCTTTCTTT. The encoded protein is CASSLYISGVNTEAFF.

V is TRBV2 and J is TRBJ2-4, with 13 bases identical to TRBD2. CDR3 length equals 16 residues. V trimming: 5 bases; J trimming: 8 bases; junction bases outside the gene matches: 9. Germline CDR1 SNHLY, CDR2 FYNNEI. The chain's CDR3 is CASSPPTSGGADIQYF. CDR3 sequence (DNA): TGTGCCAGCAGTCCCCCAACTAGCGGGGGGGCCGACATTCAGTACTTC.

The chain recombines TRBV19 with TRBJ2-7; 12 nucleotides match TRBD1. J was trimmed by 4 bases and V by 4 bases; bases with no gene match: 5. Germline V CDR1 and CDR2: LNHDA, SQIVND (reference sequence). There are 15 residues in the CDR3. CDR3 region: CASSTGTGGLYEQYF. In DNA form, the CDR3 reads TGTGCCAGTAGTACCGGGACAGGGGGCTTATACGAGCAGTACTTC.

This clone was observed once. This chain joins TRBV5-5 and TRBJ2-1, with 7 bases fitting TRBD1. The germline CDR1 and CDR2 sequences are SGHKS and YYEKEE (reference sequence). V was pared by 2 bases and J by 6 bases, with 8 bases of the junction left unmatched. The CDR3 has 15 amino acids. This CDR3 is CASSLTGAQSNEQFF. The CDR3 DNA reads as TGTGCCAGCAGCTTAACAGGGGCCCAATCCAATGAGCAGTTCTTC.

The chain employs TRBV19 and TRBJ1-1; 9 bases align to TRBD1. The V gene end was trimmed by 5 bases and the J gene end by 0 bases; junction bases not matched to a gene: 10. This CDR3 has 17 residues. Germline lookup yields CDR1 LNHDA and CDR2 SQIVND (reference sequence). The CDR3 DNA is TGTGCCAGTAGTGGAGACAGGGGGGGACCCATGAACACTGAAGCTTTCTTT. Translated, it gives CASSGDRGGPMNTEAFF.

Here the CDR3 reads CATNSDRGNSPLHF. CDR3 DNA sequence: TGTGCCACCAATTCGGACAGGGGGAATTCACCCCTCCACTTT. The chain has TRBV15 and TRBJ1-6, with 10 bases fitting TRBD1. The V gene's germline CDR1 is LNHNV and CDR2 YYDKDF (reference sequence). This CDR3 comprises 14 residues. Unmatched junction bases numbered 4, after V lost 7 bases and J lost 7 bases. The full variable domain, with the rest looked up from reference TRBV15 and TRBJ1-6, is DAMVIQNPRYQVTQFGKPVTLSCSQTLNHNVMYWYQQKSSQAPKLLFHYYDKDFNNEADTPDNFQSRRPNTSFCFLDIRSPGLGDTAMYLCATNSDRGNSPLHFGNGTRLTVT.

The rearrangement uses TRBV2 and TRBJ1-2; D remains ambiguous. This CDR3 spans 13 amino acids. Germline-derived CDR1 and CDR2 are SNHLY and FYNNEI. V lost 1 base and J lost 4, with 7 bases in between. CDR3 nucleotide sequence: TGTGCCAGCAGTGAAGGGCCGATCTATGGCTACACCTTC. As protein: CASSEGPIYGYTF.

V and J are TRBV5-4 and TRBJ2-3; 7 nucleotides line up with TRBD1. Looked up from germline, CDR1 is SGHNT and CDR2 is YYREEE (reference sequence). The CDR3 sequence is 14 residues long. The ends lost 0 bases at V and 4 bases at J; junction bases unmatched: 2. DNA of the CDR3: TGTGCCAGCAGCTTGGAGGGGGCCGCAGATACGCAGTATTTT. It specifies CASSLEGAADTQYF.

Comments on this clone: Other DNA sequences in this specimen translate into the identical CDR3. CDR3 region: CASSFLAGGQDTQYF. The DNA for the CDR3 is TGCGCCAGCAGCTTTCTAGCGGGGGGTCAAGATACGCAGTATTTT. V gene TRBV5-1 combines with J gene TRBJ2-3, with TRBD2 matching 11 bases. The CDR3 is 15 residues long. CDR1 is SGHRS, CDR2 YFSETQ, per germline. V was clipped by 2 bases and J by 5 bases; unmatched bases: 4.

V gene TRBV18 combines with J gene TRBJ2-7; the D gene is possibly TRBD1 (5 bases). The V and J ends lost 2 bases and 1 base respectively, with 12 bases between them. CDR1 KGHSH and CDR2 LQKENI come from the germline V gene. This CDR3 is 15 amino acids long. The CDR3 sequence is CASSPVRQPSYEQYF. The CDR3 DNA is TGTGCCAGCTCACCAGTAAGACAGCCTTCCTACGAGCAGTACTTC.

This chain connects TRBV7-6 to TRBJ2-1, with a possible D match to TRBD2 (5 bases). V lost 1 base, J lost 4 bases, and 17 bases lay in between. Per germline, CDR1 SGHVS and CDR2 FNYEAQ. CDR3 length: 17 amino acids. This CDR3 reads CASSLDGASRRYNEQFF. Here the CDR3 DNA reads TGTGCCAGCAGCTTAGATGGAGCGTCGAGGAGGTACAATGAGCAGTTCTTC.

The genes are TRBV5-1 and TRBJ1-4, with TRBD1 as a possible D gene (5 bases). Deletions cut 5 bases from V and 4 bases from J, with 12 bases between. This CDR3 spans 14 amino acids. Germline V lookup: CDR1 SGHRS, CDR2 YFSETQ. The CDR3 region is CASSTTALNEKLFF. Written as DNA, the CDR3 is TGCGCCAGCAGTACGACAGCTCTTAATGAAAAACTGTTTTTT. The full variable domain, completed using reference TRBV5-1 and TRBJ1-4, is KAGVTQTPRYLIKTRGQQVTLSCSPISGHRSVSWYQQTPGQGLQFLFEYFSETQRNKGNFPGRFSGRQFSNSRSEMNVSTLELGDSALYLCASSTTALNEKLFFGSGTQLSVL.

This clone was detected only a few times. The rearrangement links TRBV7-9 to TRBJ1-6, with 7 bases matching TRBD1. The CDR3 runs 17 residues. CDR1 is SEHNR and CDR2 is FQNEAQ in the germline V gene (reference sequence). Trimming at V came to 2 bases and at J to 5 bases, leaving 9 bases not matched to a gene. This CDR3 is CASSLTSGTANNSPLHF. As DNA, the CDR3 is TGTGCCAGCAGCTTAACCTCCGGGACAGCTAATAATTCACCCCTCCACTTT.

V gene TRBV28 combines with J gene TRBJ1-4; 7 bases fit TRBD1. CDR3 length: 15 amino acids. In germline, CDR1 is MDHEN, CDR2 SYDVKM. V trimming: 3 bases; J trimming: 6 bases; junction bases outside the gene matches: 7. This chain's CDR3 is CASSLVGTGDEKLFF. The DNA of the CDR3 is TGTGCCAGCAGTTTGGTGGGAACAGGGGATGAAAAACTGTTTTTT.

This clone appeared once. The chain joins TRBV19 to TRBJ1-4, with TRBD1 matching 11 bases. The CDR3 is made up of 13 amino acids. Germline CDR1 LNHDA, CDR2 SQIVND (reference sequence). V shed 9 bases and J 7 bases; nucleotides not matched to a gene: 4. Here the CDR3 reads CASKDRGPEKLFF. CDR3 nucleotides: TGTGCCAGCAAGGACAGGGGGCCTGAAAAACTGTTTTTT. The full variable domain, in which reference TRBV19 and TRBJ1-4 provide the parts outside the CDR3, is DGGITQSPKYLFRKEGQNVTLSCEQNLNHDAMYWYRQDPGQGLRLIYYSQIVNDFQKGDIAEGYSVSREKKESFPLTVTSAQKNPTAFYLCASKDRGPEKLFFGSGTQLSVL.

The chain recombines TRBV4-2 with TRBJ2-1; TRBD2 matches at 12 bases. The germline gives CDR1 LGHNA, CDR2 YNFKEQ. The CDR3 is made up of 15 amino acids. Trimming cost V 4 bases and J 7 bases; bases outside gene matches: 5. Written as DNA, the CDR3 is TGTGCCAGCAGCCCTAGCGGGGGGGCCGGGAATGAGCAGTTCTTC. It yields the protein CASSPSGGAGNEQFF.

This clone was observed a handful of times. The V gene is TRBV24-1, the J gene TRBJ1-2; 7 nucleotides align to TRBD1. CDR1 and CDR2 (germline): KGHDR, SFDVKD. This CDR3 is built from 14 residues. V was clipped by 5 bases and J by 4 bases; unmatched bases: 6. The CDR3 region is CATSARQGGYGYTF. CDR3 coding DNA: TGTGCCACCAGTGCCAGACAGGGCGGCTATGGCTACACCTTC.